The clone carrying this T cell receptor beta chain was observed at least ten times. The data originate from a study of tumor-infiltrating lymphocytes in primary liver carcinoma. TCR beta cDNA was reverse-transcribed from roughly 520 ng of total RNA. The reaction used a constant-region primer and ProtoScript II reverse transcriptase. Modified slightly, ARM-PCR produced TCR beta libraries over three nested multiplex PCR rounds. Rounds one and two of PCR, each of roughly 10 cycles, were primed with TRBV1-TRBV30 forward primers and a C-beta reverse primer. TCRdb re-analysed the multiplex PCR reads in MiXCR, keeping a single row per CDR3 protein. This sample carries more than 95,000 distinct CDR3 sequences, 60% to 80% of them seen once, and the ten largest clones take less than 10%. Total RNA and DNA came together from around 20-30 mg of bulk tissue without cell sorting. The patients had histopathologically diagnosed primary liver carcinoma, and their disease was treated by surgical resection.

The CDR3 has 11 amino acids. V was trimmed by 5 bases and J by 4 bases, leaving 6 bases between them. The germline gives CDR1 MDHEN, CDR2 SYDVKM. The TCR comes from a woman in her sixties with primary liver carcinoma and hepatitis B virus infection. Sequenced sample: liver tumor tissue from sampling region 3. Regarding subset: tumor region T3, left-lateral pole. This rearrangement joins TRBV28 to TRBJ2-7; D unresolved. For the CDR3, the DNA is TGTGCCAGCAGTCCGAAATACGAGCAGTACTTC. It translates to CASSPKYEQYF.